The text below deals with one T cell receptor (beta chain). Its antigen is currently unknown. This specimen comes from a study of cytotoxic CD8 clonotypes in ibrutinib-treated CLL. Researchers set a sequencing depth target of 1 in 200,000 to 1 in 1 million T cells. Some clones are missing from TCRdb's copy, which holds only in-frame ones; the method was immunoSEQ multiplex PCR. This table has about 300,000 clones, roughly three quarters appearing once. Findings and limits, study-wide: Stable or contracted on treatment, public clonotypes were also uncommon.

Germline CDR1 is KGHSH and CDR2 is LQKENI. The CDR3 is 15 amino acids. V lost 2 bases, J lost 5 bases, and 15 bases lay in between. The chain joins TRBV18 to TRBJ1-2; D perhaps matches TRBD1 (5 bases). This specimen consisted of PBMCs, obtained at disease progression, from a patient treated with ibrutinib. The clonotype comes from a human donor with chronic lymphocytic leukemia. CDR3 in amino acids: CASSPELGGYYGYTF. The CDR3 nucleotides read TGTGCCAGCTCACCAGAGCTGGGGGGATATTATGGCTACACCTTC.